The entry that follows covers one T cell receptor (beta chain) sequence. Its antigen is still unknown. The data are from a study of a mutant IDH1 vaccine in newly diagnosed glioma. Looking at the study overall: Vaccines were first given 4-6 weeks after radiotherapy alone, or with temozolomide cycles. Before enrollment, the patients had been treated with radiotherapy alone, temozolomide alone, or both together. Most of them had received both.

Generated by immunoSEQ multiplex PCR, the TCRdb table keeps only in-frame clones and is missing some. The table records about 110,000 clones, about nine tenths of them present only once. Stated time point: week 11, during vaccination. Topical imiquimod accompanied each vaccine dose, which consisted of 300 ug of mutant IDH1 20-mer peptide. Newly diagnosed WHO grade 3 or 4 IDH1-mutant, ATRX-lost astrocytomas were identified in the donors. V shed 5 bases and J shed 2 bases, with 14 bases lying between them. The CDR3 has 15 amino acids. CDR1 is SGHVS and CDR2 is FNYEAQ in the germline V gene. The genes are TRBV7-6 and TRBJ2-3; TRBD2 might be the D (7 bases). The clonotype was recovered from a woman between 45 and 65 years old with glioma. The sample in question was PBMCs, obtained from a glioma patient whose treatment included an IDH1 peptide vaccine. CDR3 residues: CASSEGGAPTDTQYF. The DNA of the CDR3 is TGTGCCAGCAGCGAGGGGGGGGCCCCCACAGATACGCAGTATTTT.